This record looks at one T cell receptor (beta chain) sequence and its context. This clonotype was observed many times. Which antigen it targets is not known. No much larger clone exists at a distance of one base, and base qualities are not known. The data belong to a study of human T cells and chemical hapten exposure (dated by TCRdb to about 2021). Background for the entire study: For sensitization, 2% DPC in acetone was applied to an approximately 2 cm by approximately 2 cm area of upper inner arm skin. For TCR sequencing, blood came from 25 to 35 alopecia patients at anywhere from one to four time points (pre-sensitization, 2, 6 and 24 weeks). The patient cohort, mostly female, included alopecia areata with under or over 50% scalp involvement, alopecia totalis and alopecia universalis. Throughout the roughly 25-week study period, patients were also given weekly therapeutic DPC doses on the scalp. The libraries were sequenced as a pool, and the TCR yield per sample differed mostly because of small variations in library volumes within the pool. Blood samples were taken from patients before sensitization (week 0) and at 2, 6 and about 24 weeks after DPC sensitization. In alopecia patients, the study followed how the peripheral blood TCR repertoire changed in vivo over primary and secondary sensitization to diphenylcyclopropenone (DPC), a hapten. Patch testing was done on the upper back using Finn chambers containing 0.01% DPC, and results were scored after 6 days according to International Contact Dermatitis Research Group standards.

Reading the label with the study, this specimen's time point is: patch test 1, 2 weeks after DPC sensitization. Read against the paper, the sample's treatment or condition label means: therapeutic diphenylcyclopropenone sensitization with weekly scalp DPC. At each patch-test visit, blood was drawn before the patch test was applied. To be eligible, patients had to be aged 18 to 70, diagnosed with alopecia and judged suitable for DPC therapy, while pregnant patients were excluded. Unfractionated whole blood was collected in Tempus Blood RNA tubes, and total RNA was extracted from that blood. A distance of 13 bases separates the germline ends of V and J, which lose 7 bases and 0 bases respectively. There are 15 amino acids in the CDR3, from cysteine to phenylalanine inclusive. The only DNA kept is the CDR3, 45 bases in frame from the first base. From the germline V gene, CDR1 is MNHEY and CDR2 is SVGAGI.

What the study reported, not specific to this receptor: Significantly more large CDR3 similarity clusters were formed by expanded TCRs than by pre-sensitization or healthy control sets, consistent with antigen-driven responses. The number of TCRs above 1 in 1000 frequency did not change with DPC sensitization; there was no evidence of global repertoire structure alterations. Because all patients had alopecia, a presumed autoimmune disease, the immune response of the patients might differ from that of healthy individuals. Patch test score was positively correlated with the number of PT1 expanded TCRs, with significance at thresholds 8, 16 and 32 but not at 4. After repeated subsampling, changes were observed in the strength of the expansion versus patch-test correlation and in the threshold at which the correlation became significant.

The library relied on RACE. Sequencing was performed on a NextSeq 500. During library preparation, unique molecular identifiers were attached to individual cDNA molecules so that TCRs could be counted in a quantitative, reproducible way. Both TCR alpha and TCR beta chains were sequenced from each blood RNA sample. The authors processed their data as follows. The median number of TCRs per sample was around 96,000, ranging from about 20,000 to 750,000. The Decombinator software suite was used to annotate V, J and CDR3 in the TCR reads. For PS versus PT1 abundance plots, all samples were subsampled to the same number of TCRs (28,000). Expanded TCRs were defined as absent before sensitization and observed at least eight times at the 2-week time point. The public reads were reanalyzed by TCRdb: fastp trimming at Q25, MiXCR alignment, in-frame beta chains only. Records with the same CDR3 protein are collapsed into one entry carrying the most frequent genes and DNA. TCRdb's processing, not the authors', yielded these V and J calls. For this sample the table gives about 380,000 distinct CDR3 sequences, of which nearly 5% were detected only once. The ten top clones hold around 2.3% of the sample.

This receptor was identified in a woman aged 45-60 years with alopecia areata. Some clones in this sample may be carry-over from other donors' samples. This chain is built from TRBV6-5 and TRBJ2-1; too little of a D gene remains to name it. The sequences come from whole blood, collected in connection with sensitization to the hapten diphenylcyclopropenone (DPC). CDR3 protein: CASKEVTSSYNEQFF. The DNA sequence is given as TGTGCCAGCAAAGAAGTAACGAGCTCCTACAATGAGCAGTTCTTC.